This T cell receptor beta chain is drawn from a study of T-cell reconstitution after alpha-beta-depleted transplantation in children. Germline V gives CDR1 SGHAT, CDR2 FQNNGV. The CDR3 has 13 residues. The ends lost 5 bases at V and 7 bases at J; junction bases unmatched: 6. This clonotype was recorded once. Preparing the TCRbeta library involved the use of unique molecular identifiers. TCRdb reanalysed the PCR reads using MiXCR and keeps one entry per CDR3 protein. This table holds 200,000 to 300,000 distinct CDR3 sequences, 24% found once. The sequence came from a female patient aged 2-10 years who had a stem cell transplant for congenital amegakaryocytic thrombocytopenia, so the T cells may come from the graft donor. V usage is TRBV11-2 and J usage is TRBJ2-7, with 9 bases lining up with TRBD1. The sequencing used PBMCs, mostly from graft donor cells, collected 360 days after TCRalphabeta/CD19-depleted stem cell transplant. The CDR3 DNA follows: TGTGCCAGCAGCCCCGGGACAGGGTGGGAGCAGTACTTC. This sequence encodes CASSPGTGWEQYF. Drawing the rest from reference TRBV11-2 and TRBJ2-7, the complete variable domain is EAGVAQSPRYKIIEKRQSVAFWCNPISGHATLYWYQQILGQGPKLLIQFQNNGVVDDSQLPKDRFSAERLKGVDSTLKIQPAKLEDSAVYLCASSPGTGWEQYFGPGTRLTVT.